Below are 10 T cell receptor beta chains sequenced from a single sample in a study of control samples from healthy donors and cancer patients. Sequencing was performed with immunoSEQ multiplex PCR; in TCRdb, only in-frame clones are kept and a portion is missing. The sample has some 80,000 clones; around nine tenths are singletons. Sequenced material: blood. The receptor source for this set is a man aged 50 to 59 in good health.

The chain couples TRBV18 to TRBJ1-1, with TRBD1 matching over 8 bases. Germline CDR1 KGHSH, CDR2 LQKENI. With 8 bases clipped from V and 3 bases from J, the junction kept 8 bases outside the gene matches. This CDR3 contains 14 residues. CDR3 loop: CASRRTGRDTEAFF. CDR3 bases: TGTGCCAGCAGAAGGACAGGGCGGGACACTGAAGCTTTCTTT.

The genes are TRBV11-2 and TRBJ2-7, with 7 bases matching TRBD1. The V gene end was trimmed by 5 bases and the J gene end by 6 bases; junction bases not matched to a gene: 4. The V gene's germline CDR1 is SGHAT and CDR2 FQNNGV. CDR3 length: 12 amino acids. CDR3 DNA sequence: TGTGCCAGCAGCAGACAGGGCAGCGAGCAGTACTTC. This translates into CASSRQGSEQYF. Looking up the rest from reference TRBV11-2 and TRBJ2-7 gives the full variable domain: EAGVAQSPRYKIIEKRQSVAFWCNPISGHATLYWYQQILGQGPKLLIQFQNNGVVDDSQLPKDRFSAERLKGVDSTLKIQPAKLEDSAVYLCASSRQGSEQYFGPGTRLTVT.

The genes are TRBV3-1 (or the pseudogene TRBV3-2) and TRBJ2-5; D gene uncertain. The length of the CDR3 is 12 residues. Trimming took 1 base from V and 5 from J, leaving 5 bases between them. Germline-derived CDR1 and CDR2 are LGHDT and YNNKEL (reference sequence). The CDR3 coding sequence is TGTGCCAGCAGCCAAGGGTGGGAGACCCAGTACTTC. The encoded protein is CASSQGWETQYF.

The chain couples TRBV24-1 to TRBJ1-5; the match to TRBD1 covers 7 bases. Per the germline V gene, CDR1 is KGHDR and CDR2 is SFDVKD. Unmatched junction bases numbered 3, after V lost 5 bases and J lost 3 bases. CDR3 length: 14 amino acids. The CDR3 reads CATSADRNNQPQHF. CDR3 sequence (DNA): TGTGCCACCAGTGCGGACAGGAACAATCAGCCCCAGCATTTT.

The V and J genes are TRBV6-6 and TRBJ1-2; D is uncertain. The germline V and J ends were trimmed by 11 bases and 2 bases, with 18 bases remaining between them. Germline CDR1 MNHNY, CDR2 SVGAGI (reference sequence). The CDR3 consists of 14 residues. DNA for the CDR3: TGTGCCGGTCTAGGACTGGGTCAAAACTATGGCTACACCTTC. Translating it yields CAGLGLGQNYGYTF.

The sample holds a few counts of this clone. The chain carries TRBV29-1 and TRBJ2-5; D ambiguous. Germline assignment: CDR1 SQVTM and CDR2 ANQGSEA. The germline V and J ends were trimmed by 4 bases and 2 bases, with 17 bases remaining between them. This CDR3 is built from 15 residues. This chain's CDR3 is CSVGDPTTYQETQYF. The DNA of the CDR3 is TGCAGCGTTGGAGACCCGACAACCTATCAAGAGACCCAGTACTTC.

This clone was counted a single time. The V call is TRBV3-1 (or the pseudogene TRBV3-2), the J call TRBJ2-7; 7 bases are shared with TRBD2. The CDR3 loop spans 14 amino acids. V shed 1 base, J shed 6 bases, and the junction held 6 bases outside the gene matches. Germline CDR1 reads LGHDT; CDR2 reads YNNKEL (reference sequence). CDR3 sequence: CASSQGGGLSEQYF. The CDR3 nucleotides read TGTGCCAGCAGCCAAGGGGGGGGACTCAGCGAGCAGTACTTC.

This chain uses TRBV5-5 with TRBJ2-1; the match to TRBD2 covers 14 bases. CDR1 and CDR2 from the germline V gene are SGHKS and YYEKEE (reference sequence). The CDR3 has 18 residues. V trimming: 4 bases; J trimming: 7 bases; junction bases outside the gene matches: 13. The CDR3 nucleotides read TGTGCCAGCAGCCTACGACTAGCGGGGGGGCGAGTTTTTAATGAGCAGTTCTTC. Amino acid sequence: CASSLRLAGGRVFNEQFF.

The rearrangement uses TRBV24-1 and TRBJ1-1, with 7 bases lining up with TRBD1. The CDR3 is made up of 13 amino acids. The V gene end was trimmed by 7 bases and the J gene end by 10 bases; junction bases not matched to a gene: 11. The germline V gene has CDR1 KGHDR and CDR2 SFDVKD. The CDR3 sequence is CATSPGGGRGAFF. CDR3 sequence (DNA): TGTGCCACCAGCCCCGGAGGGGGCCGGGGAGCTTTCTTT.

This clone was picked up one time. The chain joins TRBV18 to TRBJ1-5; D may be TRBD1 (5 bases). This CDR3 contains 15 residues. The ends were cut back, 0 bases at V and 6 bases at J, with 12 bases in the middle. Germline lookup yields CDR1 KGHSH and CDR2 LQKENI. The CDR3 protein is CASSPPGPGTQPQHF. The CDR3 coding sequence is TGTGCCAGCTCACCACCGGGGCCGGGGACTCAGCCCCAGCATTTT.